A single sample is the source of the 17 T cell receptor beta chains below, sequenced in a study of cytomegalovirus exposure and HLA in healthy donors. Use of 60 Vbeta and 13 Jbeta primers characterized the PCR. Profiled with immunoSEQ multiplex PCR; TCRdb holds only in-frame clones, not every one. The listing records under 130,000 clones. The sequenced sample consisted of PBMCs. These receptors were obtained from a man aged 50 to 60 in good health and CMV-seronegative.

The rearrangement joins TRBV5-1 to TRBJ1-1; TRBD1 aligns across 8 bases. This CDR3 comprises 15 residues. Germline V lookup: CDR1 SGHRS, CDR2 YFSETQ. The J segment lost 1 base and the V segment lost 4 bases, leaving 6 bases of the junction unmatched. CDR3 sequence: CASSLSGGENTEAFF. CDR3 coding DNA: TGCGCCAGCAGCCTCTCAGGGGGCGAGAACACTGAAGCTTTCTTT. Full variable domain (remainder filled in from reference TRBV5-1 and TRBJ1-1): KAGVTQTPRYLIKTRGQQVTLSCSPISGHRSVSWYQQTPGQGLQFLFEYFSETQRNKGNFPGRFSGRQFSNSRSEMNVSTLELGDSALYLCASSLSGGENTEAFFGQGTRLTVV.

The gene calls are TRBV14 and TRBJ2-1; unclear D gene. Per germline, CDR1 SGHDN and CDR2 FVKESK. This CDR3 has 13 amino acids. V lost 2 bases and J lost 4, with 6 bases in between. CDR3 DNA: TGTGCCAGCAGCCAACTACAGTACAATGAGCAGTTCTTC. Its translation is CASSQLQYNEQFF.

The gene calls are TRBV6-1 and TRBJ1-5; D is unclear. Germline CDR1 reads MNHNS; CDR2 reads SASEGT. The CDR3 runs 14 residues. Trimming removed 7 bases at V and 7 bases at J, with 17 bases between. CDR3 sequence: CASIRETSAQPQHF. CDR3 in DNA: TGTGCCAGCATTCGGGAGACCAGCGCCCAGCCCCAGCATTTT.

The chain links TRBV2 to TRBJ1-5, with 9 bases lining up with TRBD1. CDR3 size: 14 residues. Germline values: CDR1 SNHLY, CDR2 FYNNEI. V dropped 6 bases and J dropped 5; count of bases not matched to a gene: 5. The CDR3 DNA sequence: TGTGCCAGCAGGTGGACAGGGGTTGATCAGCCCCAGCATTTT. It is translated as CASRWTGVDQPQHF.

This chain joins TRBV4-3 and TRBJ2-1, with D maybe TRBD1 (5 bases). The CDR3 has 15 amino acids. V lost 3 bases and J lost 1, with 10 bases in between. The germline gives CDR1 LGHNA, CDR2 YSLEER. The CDR3 spells CASSHLRGSYNEQFF. CDR3 coding DNA: TGCGCCAGCAGCCACCTAAGGGGATCCTACAATGAGCAGTTCTTC.

With respect to this clone: This specimen includes other DNA sequences encoding the same CDR3. The V call is TRBV9, the J call TRBJ1-3, with D hard to call. Per the germline V gene, CDR1 is SGDLS and CDR2 is YYNGEE. There are 14 residues in the CDR3. V lost 0 bases to trimming and J lost 3 bases, with 7 bases between them. The CDR3 sequence is CASSVAGSGNTIYF. The CDR3 region has the DNA TGTGCCAGCAGCGTAGCTGGCAGTGGAAACACCATATATTTT.

The rearrangement uses TRBV18 and TRBJ1-2; 7 nucleotides line up with TRBD1. The germline V gene encodes CDR1 KGHSH and CDR2 LQKENI. The CDR3 has 14 residues. The V gene end was trimmed by 6 bases and the J gene end by 3 bases; junction bases not matched to a gene: 7. CDR3 amino acids: CASSRGDRDYGYTF. In nucleotides, the CDR3 is TGTGCCAGCTCCCGGGGTGACAGGGACTATGGCTACACCTTC.

The chain uses TRBV9 and TRBJ1-2; the match to TRBD1 covers 8 bases. After removal of 0 bases from V and 2 bases from J, the junction contained 3 bases not matched to a gene. CDR3 length equals 15 residues. Germline V gene sequence: CDR1 SGDLS, CDR2 YYNGEE. Here the CDR3 reads CASSVEAGGNYGYTF. CDR3 bases: TGTGCCAGCAGCGTAGAGGCAGGGGGCAACTATGGCTACACCTTC.

The chain is built from TRBV28 and TRBJ1-1, with D unresolved. Trimming removed 2 bases at V and 10 bases at J, with 14 bases between. The CDR3 totals 13 residues. Germline lookup yields CDR1 MDHEN and CDR2 SYDVKM. This CDR3 is CASSLVEVIGAFF. The CDR3 DNA reads as TGTGCCAGCAGTTTAGTTGAGGTAATAGGAGCTTTCTTT.

The chain has TRBV11-1 and TRBJ2-1; TRBD2 matches 8 bases. Per germline, CDR1 SGHAT and CDR2 FQDESV (reference sequence). The CDR3 loop spans 15 amino acids. V was pared by 5 bases and J by 7 bases, with 10 bases of the junction left unmatched. CDR3 DNA sequence: TGTGCCAGCAGCCTTTCCGCTAGCGGGTTAAATGAGCAGTTCTTC. Amino acids: CASSLSASGLNEQFF.

About this clone: The same CDR3 also results from other DNA sequences found in this sample. This rearrangement joins TRBV18 to TRBJ2-5; TRBD1 might be the D (5 bases). Trimming took off 2 bases at V and 3 bases at J, with 7 bases between the two ends. The CDR3 length is 13 residues. Looked up from germline, CDR1 is KGHSH and CDR2 is LQKENI. The DNA of the CDR3 is TGTGCCAGCTCACCAGACAGAGAAGAGACCCAGTACTTC. This gives the protein CASSPDREETQYF.

The CDR3 nucleotides are TGCGCCAGCAGCCCAGACAGACCGAACACTGAAGCTTTCTTT. This gives the protein CASSPDRPNTEAFF. This chain connects TRBV5-1 to TRBJ1-1; D possibly corresponds to TRBD1 (5 bases). Germline values: CDR1 SGHRS, CDR2 YFSETQ. The CDR3 runs 14 residues. With 4 bases removed from V and 1 base from J, the gap between germline ends came to 11 bases.

This rearrangement joins TRBV5-4 to TRBJ1-2; tentatively, D is TRBD1 (5 bases). Between the trimmed V and J ends, which lost 4 bases and 4 bases, there was a span of 17 bases. The CDR3 runs to 15 residues. The germline gives CDR1 SGHNT, CDR2 YYREEE (reference sequence). In DNA form, the CDR3 reads TGTGCCAGCAGCCCCCGCCGGGGGGACGTCTATGGCTACACCTTC. Translated, it gives CASSPRRGDVYGYTF. The whole variable domain, remainder taken from reference TRBV5-4 and TRBJ1-2, is ETGVTQSPTHLIKTRGQQVTLRCSSQSGHNTVSWYQQALGQGPQFIFQYYREEENGRGNFPPRFSGLQFPNYSSELNVNALELDDSALYLCASSPRRGDVYGYTFGSGTRLTVV.

The chain links TRBV6-5 to TRBJ1-5; unclear D gene. The CDR3 covers 15 residues. Trimming took 7 bases from V and 0 from J, leaving 13 bases between them. Per the germline V gene, CDR1 is MNHEY and CDR2 is SVGAGI. The CDR3 region is CASTPTRDSNQPQHF. In DNA form, the CDR3 reads TGTGCCAGCACCCCCACTCGGGATAGCAATCAGCCCCAGCATTTT.

CDR3 sequence: CASSFGTGGSGYGYTF. The DNA for the CDR3 is TGTGCCAGCAGTTTCGGGACAGGGGGCAGCGGCTATGGCTACACCTTC. V and J are TRBV6-5 and TRBJ1-2, with 12 bases lining up with TRBD1. This CDR3 has 16 amino acids. The ends lost 4 bases at V and 4 bases at J; junction bases unmatched: 7. The germline V gene encodes CDR1 MNHEY and CDR2 SVGAGI.

The chain combines TRBV2 with TRBJ2-4; 11 nucleotides match TRBD1. Germline CDR1 is SNHLY and CDR2 is FYNNEI. The ends lost 6 bases at V and 7 bases at J; junction bases unmatched: 8. CDR3 length: 15 residues. As DNA, the CDR3 is TGTGCCAGCAGCTCCCTGGGACAGGGGGGGAACATTCAGTACTTC. Its protein is CASSSLGQGGNIQYF.

This chain connects TRBV5-1 to TRBJ2-2; D is possibly TRBD1 (6 bases). V gave up 4 bases and J gave up 1 base, with 8 bases separating them. The CDR3 runs 14 residues. CDR1 SGHRS and CDR2 YFSETQ come from the germline V gene. This CDR3 is CASSTGMNTGELFF. In nucleotides, the CDR3 is TGCGCCAGCAGCACAGGGATGAACACCGGGGAGCTGTTTTTT.